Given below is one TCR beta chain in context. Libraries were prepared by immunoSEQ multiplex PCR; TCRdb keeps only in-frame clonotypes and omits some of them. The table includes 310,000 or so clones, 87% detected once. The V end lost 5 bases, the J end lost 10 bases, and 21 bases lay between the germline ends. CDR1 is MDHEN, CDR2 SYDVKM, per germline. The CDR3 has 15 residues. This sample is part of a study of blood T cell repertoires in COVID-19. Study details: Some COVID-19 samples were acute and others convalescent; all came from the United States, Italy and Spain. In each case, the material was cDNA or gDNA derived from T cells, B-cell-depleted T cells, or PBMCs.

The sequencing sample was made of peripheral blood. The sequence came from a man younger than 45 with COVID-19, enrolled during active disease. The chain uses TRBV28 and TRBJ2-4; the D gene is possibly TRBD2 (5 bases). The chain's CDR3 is CASSGPGISQGIQYF. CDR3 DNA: TGTGCCAGCAGTGGGCCGGGGATCAGCCAAGGAATTCAGTACTTC.